This TCR beta chain was recovered during a study of T-cell reconstitution after alpha-beta-depleted transplantation in children. The CDR3 runs 15 residues. Germline values: CDR1 DFQATT, CDR2 SNEGSKA (reference sequence). Trimming pared 4 bases from V and 7 bases from J, leaving 20 bases between. This clonotype was found a few times. Its antigen is currently unknown. The study's findings and limits: Two months or so post-transplant, alpha-beta T cells reportedly derived from several hundred expanded graft clones. When one year had passed after transplant, most T-cell counts and diversity came from newly produced T cells. Recipient T cells and thymic progenitors that survived were the source of the high TCRbeta diversity seen at day 60 in some patients.

It was with unique molecular identifiers that the TCRbeta library was prepared. TCRdb reprocessed the PCR reads with MiXCR, giving one entry per CDR3 protein. This table holds about 980,000 distinct CDR3 sequences, around 30% found once. The chain combines TRBV20-1 with TRBJ2-1, with D unresolved. Sequenced material: PBMCs, mostly from graft donor cells, taken 360 days after TCRalphabeta/CD19-depleted stem cell transplant. The TCR sequence derives from a boy younger than two who had a stem cell transplant for SCID, so the T cells may come from the graft donor. CDR3 loop: CSAMPPVPNGNEQFF. The CDR3 bases are TGCAGTGCTATGCCCCCCGTCCCCAATGGGAATGAGCAGTTCTTC.